The 22 T cell receptor beta chains below come from one sample, sequenced in a study of regulatory T cells in long-lasting Graves disease. Time point noted: persistent/refractory GD, antithyroid drugs over 5 years with positive TRAb. Generation of the TCR library employed RNA extracted from PBMCs. According to the study, TCR beta libraries were built with iRepertoire HTBI primers and CDR3-region Arm-PCR. A single record per CDR3 protein comes from TCRdb applying MiXCR to the multiplex PCR reads. The sample has about 450,000 distinct CDR3 sequences; around 24% are singletons. Sequencing used peripheral blood mononuclear cells (PBMCs), obtained when the disease was refractory, from a patient treated with antithyroid drugs. These TCRs come from a female donor with Graves disease.

This clonotype turned up a few times. The chain is built from TRBV30 and TRBJ1-1, with TRBD1 identical over 8 bases. Germline V gene sequence: CDR1 GTSNPN, CDR2 SVGIG (reference sequence). This CDR3 has 14 amino acids. Losses at the gene ends were 0 bases for V and 7 bases for J; bases not matched to a gene: 7. CDR3: CAWSVFQGADEAFF. The CDR3 DNA is TGTGCCTGGAGTGTATTCCAGGGGGCGGATGAAGCTTTCTTT. Together with reference TRBV30 and TRBJ1-1, the CDR3 gives the full variable domain: SQTIHQWPATLVQPVGSPLSLECTVEGTSNPNLYWYRQAAGRGLQLLFYSVGIGQISSEVPQNLSASRPQDRQFILSSKKLLLSDSGFYLCAWSVFQGADEAFFGQGTRLTVV.

At least ten counts were recorded for this clonotype. The rearrangement uses TRBV11-2 and TRBJ1-2; D is undetermined. Germline assignment: CDR1 SGHAT and CDR2 FQNNGV. V lost 7 bases, J lost 8 bases, and 26 bases lay in between. The CDR3 runs to 16 residues. CDR3 sequence reads: CASISMAGILPAGYTF. In DNA, the CDR3 is TGTGCCAGCATCTCCATGGCAGGCATCCTCCCAGCAGGCTACACCTTC.

V and J are TRBV11-2 and TRBJ2-7; 11 bases map to TRBD1. Trimming took 5 bases from V and 3 from J; bases not matched to a gene: 12. The germline CDR1 and CDR2 sequences are SGHAT and FQNNGV. This CDR3 has 17 amino acids. DNA for the CDR3: TGTGCCAGCAGCCACCCATCCGGGACAGGGGGTTTCTACGAGCAGTACTTC. Translating it yields CASSHPSGTGGFYEQYF.

This clonotype has at least ten counts. The chain recombines TRBV28 with TRBJ2-7, with D unclear. The CDR3 sequence is 11 residues long. Germline loops: CDR1 MDHEN, CDR2 SYDVKM. V shed 6 bases and J shed 4 bases, with 7 bases lying between them. CDR3 protein: CASRAEYEQYF. The DNA of the CDR3 is TGTGCCAGCAGAGCCGAGTACGAGCAGTACTTC.

Only a few counts were recorded for this clonotype. This chain links TRBV5-1 with TRBJ1-2; D is possibly TRBD1 (6 bases). The V and J ends lost 1 base and 6 bases respectively, with 13 bases between them. Germline V gives CDR1 SGHRS, CDR2 YFSETQ. This CDR3 region has 14 residues. The CDR3 nucleotides read TGCGCCAGCAGCTTGTCAGGGGAGGGGAATGGCTACACCTTC. It translates to CASSLSGEGNGYTF.

With regard to this clonotype: One base away lies a much larger clone, so this may be a sequencing read error. This chain links TRBV7-8 with TRBJ2-5; tentatively, D is TRBD1 (6 bases). CDR1 is SGHVS and CDR2 is FQNEAQ in the germline V gene. The length of the CDR3 is 15 residues. In DNA form, the CDR3 reads TGTACCAGCAGCTCATGGACAGTTTCCCAAGAGACCCAGTACTTC. Amino acid sequence: CTSSSWTVSQETQYF.

This clonotype has ten or more counts. This chain uses TRBV7-2 with TRBJ1-1, with D unclear. CDR1 is SGHTA and CDR2 is FQGNSA in the germline V gene. The CDR3 spans 12 residues. V was cut by 3 bases and J by 2 bases, with 4 bases left in between. CDR3 coding DNA: TGTGCCAGCAGCTTGGTTAACACTGAAGCTTTCTTT. Its translation is CASSLVNTEAFF.

Only a few counts were recorded for this clonotype. CDR3 bases: TGTGCGGTACGGGGGACGGGCGAGCAGTACTTC. Protein: CAVRGTGEQYF. The chain links TRBV7-2 to TRBJ2-7, with a possible D match to TRBD2 (6 bases). The CDR3 loop spans 11 amino acids. Per the germline V gene, CDR1 is SGHTA and CDR2 is FQGNSA.

The chain couples TRBV4-2 to TRBJ2-3, with D perhaps matching TRBD1 or TRBD2 (5 bases each). The CDR3 runs 19 residues. Germline V CDR1 and CDR2: LGHNA, YNFKEQ. V was trimmed by 0 bases and J by 3 bases, leaving 22 bases between them. This CDR3 reads CASSQDPGSGQGKTDTQYF. In nucleotides, the CDR3 is TGTGCCAGCAGCCAAGATCCTGGCTCGGGGCAGGGTAAGACAGATACGCAGTATTTT.

On this clonotype itself: A far larger clone is a single base away, which makes a read error likely. The chain links TRBV2 to TRBJ2-7; a possible D gene is TRBD2 (6 bases). Germline V CDR1 and CDR2: SNHLY, FYNNEI. With 8 bases removed from V and 0 bases from J, the gap between germline ends came to 8 bases. The CDR3 covers 12 residues. In DNA form, the CDR3 reads TGTGCCAGCGGGACTTGCTCCTACGAGCAGTACTTC. It is translated as CASGTCSYEQYF.

This chain connects TRBV28 to TRBJ2-3; D is undetermined. CDR3 length equals 16 residues. Germline values: CDR1 MDHEN, CDR2 SYDVKM. The V end was cut by 4 bases, the J end by 1 base, with 15 bases between. CDR3 DNA: TGTGCCAGCAGTTCCTTATCTAGTGACGGCACAGATACGCAGTATTTT. It encodes CASSSLSSDGTDTQYF.

The CDR3 DNA follows: TGTGCCAGCAGTTACTTCCTAGCGGCAACCTACGAGCAGTACTTC. Translation gives CASSYFLAATYEQYF. The chain joins TRBV6-9 to TRBJ2-7, with 7 nucleotides matching TRBD2. Germline V lookup: CDR1 MNHGY, CDR2 SVAAGI. Trimming at V came to 3 bases and at J to 2 bases, leaving 7 bases not matched to a gene. The CDR3 is 15 residues long.

This chain uses TRBV18 with TRBJ1-4; 8 bases match TRBD1. The CDR3 length is 15 residues. J gave up 8 bases and V 3 bases, and 8 bases lay outside the gene matches. From germline, CDR1 is KGHSH and CDR2 LQKENI. The CDR3 DNA is TGTGCCAGCTCACCTGGGACAGGACTTCGCGAAAAACTGTTTTTT. Translated: CASSPGTGLREKLFF.

This clonotype has only a few counts. The chain links TRBV15 to TRBJ2-5; 8 bases are a match to TRBD2. The trim removed 1 base at V and 3 bases at J, leaving 16 bases unmatched. CDR1 LNHNV and CDR2 YYDKDF come from the germline V gene (reference sequence). The CDR3 loop spans 19 amino acids. The CDR3 reads CATSRGKPGLGRPKETQYF. The DNA of the CDR3 is TGTGCCACCAGCAGAGGAAAACCGGGACTAGGGCGACCTAAAGAGACCCAGTACTTC.

This clonotype was observed a few times. The chain is built from TRBV14 and TRBJ2-7; D gene uncertain. This CDR3 has 13 residues. Germline-derived CDR1 and CDR2 are SGHDN and FVKESK. The V end lost 2 bases, the J end lost 2 bases, and 7 bases lay between the germline ends. The CDR3 sequence: CASSQRQAYEQYF. The CDR3 region has the DNA TGTGCCAGCAGCCAACGACAAGCCTACGAGCAGTACTTC.

The J gene is TRBJ1-2, the V gene TRBV7-2; perhaps TRBD1 as D (6 bases). CDR1 SGHTA and CDR2 FQGNSA come from the germline V gene. The V end lost 6 bases, the J end lost 4 bases, and 18 bases lay between the germline ends. The CDR3 has 15 residues. DNA for the CDR3: TGTGCCAGCAGACCAACTCAGGGGCCCACCTATGGCTACACCTTC. This gives the protein CASRPTQGPTYGYTF. Together with reference TRBV7-2 and TRBJ1-2, the CDR3 gives the full variable domain: GAGVSQSPSNKVTEKGKDVELRCDPISGHTALYWYRQSLGQGLEFLIYFQGNSAPDKSGLPSDRFSAERTGGSVSTLTIQRTQQEDSAVYLCASRPTQGPTYGYTFGSGTRLTVV.

The chain links TRBV28 to TRBJ1-4, with 10 nucleotides matching TRBD1. CDR3 length: 13 amino acids. V lost 5 bases and J lost 10; bases outside the gene matches: 4. Germline assignment: CDR1 MDHEN and CDR2 SYDVKM. The CDR3: CASSRRTGGKLFF. The CDR3, as DNA: TGTGCCAGCAGTCGGCGGACAGGGGGAAAACTGTTTTTT.

The V and J genes are TRBV29-1 and TRBJ1-2; 9 bases agree with TRBD1. The germline CDR1 and CDR2 sequences are SQVTM and ANQGSEA. The CDR3 has 13 amino acids. V dropped 8 bases and J dropped 5; count of bases not matched to a gene: 9. CDR3 coding DNA: TGCAGCATTCCGGGACAGGGAGGTTATGGCTACACCTTC. Residues: CSIPGQGGYGYTF. The whole variable domain, remainder taken from reference TRBV29-1 and TRBJ1-2, is SAVISQKPSRDICQRGTSLTIQCQVDSQVTMMFWYRQQPGQSLTLIATANQGSEATYESGFVIDKFPISRPNLTFSTLTVSNMSPEDSSIYLCSIPGQGGYGYTFGSGTRLTVV.

This clonotype was seen many times. V usage is TRBV2 and J usage is TRBJ2-5; 11 bases align to TRBD2. Germline V gene sequence: CDR1 SNHLY, CDR2 FYNNEI. The J segment lost 4 bases and the V segment lost 5 bases, leaving 6 bases of the junction unmatched. The CDR3 extends over 15 amino acids. Here the CDR3 reads CASSRAGLAGETQYF. The CDR3 bases are TGTGCCAGCAGTCGGGCCGGACTAGCGGGAGAGACCCAGTACTTC.

The chain couples TRBV6-1 to TRBJ1-5, with a tentative D call TRBD1 (6 bases). Germline CDR1 and CDR2: MNHNS and SASEGT. The CDR3 has 17 amino acids. The ends were cut back, 6 bases at V and 0 bases at J, with 18 bases in the middle. The CDR3 loop is CASRVQGFGDSNQPQHF. The DNA for the CDR3 is TGTGCCAGCAGAGTCCAGGGGTTTGGAGATAGCAATCAGCCCCAGCATTTT.

This clonotype was recorded a few times. In DNA, the CDR3 is TGCGCCAGCAGTGAAACTACGGGCTATGGCTACACCTTC. Its protein is CASSETTGYGYTF. The chain joins TRBV10-2 to TRBJ1-2; D ambiguous. CDR3 size: 13 residues. Germline-derived CDR1 and CDR2 are WSHSY and SAAADI. V was clipped by 3 bases and J by 4 bases, with 9 bases between them.

This clonotype has a count of ten or more. The CDR3 sequence: CASSFPPRTGGNYGYTF. CDR3 sequence (DNA): TGTGCCAGCAGTTTTCCCCCCCGGACAGGGGGCAACTATGGCTACACCTTC. The chain uses TRBV28 and TRBJ1-2, with 11 nucleotides matching TRBD1. The germline CDR1 and CDR2 sequences are MDHEN and SYDVKM. After removal of 3 bases from V and 2 bases from J, the junction contained 8 bases not matched to a gene. The CDR3 length is 17 residues.